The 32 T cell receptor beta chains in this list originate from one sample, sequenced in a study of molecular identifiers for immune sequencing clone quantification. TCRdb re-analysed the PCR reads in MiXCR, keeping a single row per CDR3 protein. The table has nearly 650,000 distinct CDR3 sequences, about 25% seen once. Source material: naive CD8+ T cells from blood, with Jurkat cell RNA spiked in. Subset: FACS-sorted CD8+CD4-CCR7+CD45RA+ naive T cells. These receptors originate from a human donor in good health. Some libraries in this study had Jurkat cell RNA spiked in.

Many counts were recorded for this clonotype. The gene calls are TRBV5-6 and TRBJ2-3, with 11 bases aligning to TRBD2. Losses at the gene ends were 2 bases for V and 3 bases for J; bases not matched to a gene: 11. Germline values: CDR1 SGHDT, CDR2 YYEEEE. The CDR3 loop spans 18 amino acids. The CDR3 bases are TGTGCCAGCAGCTTCGGTAGGGCTAGCGGGAGGATAACAGATACGCAGTATTTT. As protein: CASSFGRASGRITDTQYF.

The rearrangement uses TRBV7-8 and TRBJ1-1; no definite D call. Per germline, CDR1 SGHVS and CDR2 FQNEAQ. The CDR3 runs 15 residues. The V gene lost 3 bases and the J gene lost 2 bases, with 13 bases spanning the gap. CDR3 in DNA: TGTGCCAGCAGCTTTGAACAGAGACTCAACACTGAAGCTTTCTTT. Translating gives CASSFEQRLNTEAFF.

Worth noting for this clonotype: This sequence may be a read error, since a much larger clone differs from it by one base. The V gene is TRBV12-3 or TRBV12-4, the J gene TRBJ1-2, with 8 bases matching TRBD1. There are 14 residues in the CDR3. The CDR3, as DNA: TGTGCCAGCAGTCCATCCGGGACAGGCTATGCCTACACCTTC. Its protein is CASSPSGTGYAYTF.

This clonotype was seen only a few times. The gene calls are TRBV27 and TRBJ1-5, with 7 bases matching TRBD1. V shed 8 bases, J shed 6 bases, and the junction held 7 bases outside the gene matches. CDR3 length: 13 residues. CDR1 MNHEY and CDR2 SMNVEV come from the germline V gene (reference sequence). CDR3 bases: TGTGCCAGCGGATACAGGGGAGGTCAGCCCCAGCATTTT. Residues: CASGYRGGQPQHF.

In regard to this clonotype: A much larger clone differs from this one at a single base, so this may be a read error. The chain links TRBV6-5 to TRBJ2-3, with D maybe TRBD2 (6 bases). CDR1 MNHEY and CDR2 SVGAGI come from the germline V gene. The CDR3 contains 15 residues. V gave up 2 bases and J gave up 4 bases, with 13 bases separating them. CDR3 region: CASSYIRSSADTQYF. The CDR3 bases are TGTGCCAGCAGTTACATCCGTTCTAGCGCAGATACGCAGTATTTT.

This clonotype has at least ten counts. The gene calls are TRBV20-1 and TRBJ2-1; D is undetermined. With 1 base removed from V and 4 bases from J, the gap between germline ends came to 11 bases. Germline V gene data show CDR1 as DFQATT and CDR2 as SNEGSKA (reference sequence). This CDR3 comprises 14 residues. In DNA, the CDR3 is TGCAGTGCTAGAGTTGCGGTACCTTACAATGAGCAGTTCTTC. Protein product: CSARVAVPYNEQFF.

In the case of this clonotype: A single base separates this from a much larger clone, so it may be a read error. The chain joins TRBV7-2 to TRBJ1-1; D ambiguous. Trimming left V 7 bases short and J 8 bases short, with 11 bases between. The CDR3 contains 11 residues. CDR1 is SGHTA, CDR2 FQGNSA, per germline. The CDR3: CASTNLREAFF. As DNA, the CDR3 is TGTGCCAGCACCAATCTACGAGAAGCTTTCTTT.

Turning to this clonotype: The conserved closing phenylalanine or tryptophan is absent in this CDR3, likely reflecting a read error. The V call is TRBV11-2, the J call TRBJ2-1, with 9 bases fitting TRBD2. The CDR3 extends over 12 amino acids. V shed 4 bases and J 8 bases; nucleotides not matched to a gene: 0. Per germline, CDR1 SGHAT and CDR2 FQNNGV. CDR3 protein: CASSWTSDEQFL. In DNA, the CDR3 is TGTGCCAGCAGCTGGACTAGCGATGAGCAGTTCCTC.

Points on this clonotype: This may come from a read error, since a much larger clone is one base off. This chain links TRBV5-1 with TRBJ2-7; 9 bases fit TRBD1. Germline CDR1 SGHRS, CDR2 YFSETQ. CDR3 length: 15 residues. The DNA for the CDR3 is TGCGCCGGCAGCTTGCTCGGGACAGGGTTCCACGAGCAGTACTTC. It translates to CAGSLLGTGFHEQYF.

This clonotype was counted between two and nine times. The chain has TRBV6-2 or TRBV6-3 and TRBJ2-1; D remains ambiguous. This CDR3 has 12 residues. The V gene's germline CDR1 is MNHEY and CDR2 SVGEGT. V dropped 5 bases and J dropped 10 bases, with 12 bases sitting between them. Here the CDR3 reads CASSTPMREQFF. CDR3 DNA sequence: TGTGCCAGCAGTACCCCGATGAGAGAGCAGTTCTTC.

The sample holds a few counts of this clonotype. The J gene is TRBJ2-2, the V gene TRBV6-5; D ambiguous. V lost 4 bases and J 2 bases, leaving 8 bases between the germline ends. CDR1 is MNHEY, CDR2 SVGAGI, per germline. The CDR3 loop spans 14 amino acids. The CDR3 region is CASSFHQNTGELFF. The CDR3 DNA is TGTGCCAGCAGTTTTCACCAAAACACCGGGGAGCTGTTTTTT.

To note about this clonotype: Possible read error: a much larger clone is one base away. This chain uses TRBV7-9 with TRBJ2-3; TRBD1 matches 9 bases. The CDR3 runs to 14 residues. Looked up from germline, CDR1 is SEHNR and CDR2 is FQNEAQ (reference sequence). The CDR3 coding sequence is TGTGCCAGCAGCCGACAGGGGGGCACAGCTACGCAGTATTTT. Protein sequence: CASSRQGGTATQYF. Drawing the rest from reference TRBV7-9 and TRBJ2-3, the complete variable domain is DTGVSQNPRHKITKRGQNVTFRCDPISEHNRLYWYRQTLGQGPEFLTYFQNEAQLEKSRLLSDRFSAERPKGSFSTLEIQRTEQGDSAMYLCASSRQGGTATQYFGPGTRLTVL.

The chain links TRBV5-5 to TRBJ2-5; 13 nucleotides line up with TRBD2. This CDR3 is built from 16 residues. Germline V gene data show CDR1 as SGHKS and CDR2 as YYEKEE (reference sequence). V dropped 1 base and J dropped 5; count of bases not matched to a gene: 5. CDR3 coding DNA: TGTGCCAGCAGCTTGACTAGCGGGGGGGCCTGGGAGACCCAGTACTTC. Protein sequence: CASSLTSGGAWETQYF. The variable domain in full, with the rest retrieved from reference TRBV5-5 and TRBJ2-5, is DAGVTQSPTHLIKTRGQQVTLRCSPISGHKSVSWYQQVLGQGPQFIFQYYEKEERGRGNFPDRFSARQFPNYSSELNVNALLLGDSALYLCASSLTSGGAWETQYFGPGTRLLVL.

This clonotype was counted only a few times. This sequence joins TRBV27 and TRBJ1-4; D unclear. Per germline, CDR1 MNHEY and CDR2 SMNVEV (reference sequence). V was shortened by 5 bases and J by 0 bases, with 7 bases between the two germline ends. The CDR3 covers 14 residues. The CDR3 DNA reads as TGTGCCAGCAGTGGCCGTGCAACTAATGAAAAACTGTTTTTT. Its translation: CASSGRATNEKLFF. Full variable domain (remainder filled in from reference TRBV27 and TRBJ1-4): EAQVTQNPRYLITVTGKKLTVTCSQNMNHEYMSWYRQDPGLGLRQIYYSMNVEVTDKGDVPEGYKVSRKEKRNFPLILESPSPNQTSLYFCASSGRATNEKLFFGSGTQLSVL.

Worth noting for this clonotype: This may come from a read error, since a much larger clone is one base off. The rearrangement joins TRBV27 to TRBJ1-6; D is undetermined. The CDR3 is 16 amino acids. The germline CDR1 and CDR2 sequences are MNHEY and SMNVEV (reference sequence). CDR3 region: CDSSLDGVRVNSPLHF. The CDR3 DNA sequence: TGTGACAGCAGTTTAGATGGGGTTAGAGTAAATTCACCCCTCCACTTT.

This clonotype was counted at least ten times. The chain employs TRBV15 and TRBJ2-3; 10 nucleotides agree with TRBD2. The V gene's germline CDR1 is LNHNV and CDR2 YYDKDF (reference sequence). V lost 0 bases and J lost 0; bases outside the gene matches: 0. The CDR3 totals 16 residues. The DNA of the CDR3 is TGTGCCACCAGCAGAGAACTAGCGGGGAGCACAGATACGCAGTATTTT. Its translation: CATSRELAGSTDTQYF.

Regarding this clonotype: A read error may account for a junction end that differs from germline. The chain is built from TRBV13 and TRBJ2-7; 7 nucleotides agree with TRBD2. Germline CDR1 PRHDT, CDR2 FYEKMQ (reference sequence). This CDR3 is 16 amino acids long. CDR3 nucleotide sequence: TGTGCCAGCAGCTTCGGCGGGGGTAAACTTACCTACGAGCAGTACTTT. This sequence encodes CASSFGGGKLTYEQYF.

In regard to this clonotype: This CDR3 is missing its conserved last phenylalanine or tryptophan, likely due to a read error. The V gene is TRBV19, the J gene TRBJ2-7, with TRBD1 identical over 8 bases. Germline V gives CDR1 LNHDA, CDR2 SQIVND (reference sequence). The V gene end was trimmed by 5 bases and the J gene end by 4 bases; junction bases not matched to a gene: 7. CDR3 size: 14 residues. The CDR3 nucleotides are TGTGCCAGTAGTGACGGGACAGGTACATACGAGCAGTACTAC. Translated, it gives CASSDGTGTYEQYY.

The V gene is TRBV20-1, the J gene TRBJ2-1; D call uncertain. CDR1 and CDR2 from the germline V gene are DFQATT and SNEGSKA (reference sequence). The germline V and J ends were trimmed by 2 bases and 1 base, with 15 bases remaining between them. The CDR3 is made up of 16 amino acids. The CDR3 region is CSARNLTPSSYNEQFF. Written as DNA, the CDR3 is TGCAGTGCTAGAAACCTAACCCCTTCTTCCTACAATGAGCAGTTCTTC.

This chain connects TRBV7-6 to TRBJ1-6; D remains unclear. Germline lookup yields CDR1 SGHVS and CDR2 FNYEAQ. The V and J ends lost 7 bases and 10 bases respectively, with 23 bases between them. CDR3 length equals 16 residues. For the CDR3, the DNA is TGTGCCAGCAACTCCATGTGGATCCGGGATACGTCACCCCTCCACTTT. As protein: CASNSMWIRDTSPLHF.

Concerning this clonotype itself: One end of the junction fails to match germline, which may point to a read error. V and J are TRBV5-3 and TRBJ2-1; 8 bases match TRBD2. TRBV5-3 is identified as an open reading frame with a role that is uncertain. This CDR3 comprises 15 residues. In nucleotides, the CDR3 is TGTGCCAGCAGCTTGGAGGCGGGGGGAGTCGGTGAGCAGTTCTTC. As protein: CASSLEAGGVGEQFF.

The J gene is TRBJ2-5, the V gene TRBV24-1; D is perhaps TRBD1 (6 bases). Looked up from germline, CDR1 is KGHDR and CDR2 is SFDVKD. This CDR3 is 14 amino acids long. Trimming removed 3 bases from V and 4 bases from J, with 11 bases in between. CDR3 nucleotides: TGTGCCACCAGTGATCCAGGGGCTGGAGAGACCCAGTACTTC. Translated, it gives CATSDPGAGETQYF.

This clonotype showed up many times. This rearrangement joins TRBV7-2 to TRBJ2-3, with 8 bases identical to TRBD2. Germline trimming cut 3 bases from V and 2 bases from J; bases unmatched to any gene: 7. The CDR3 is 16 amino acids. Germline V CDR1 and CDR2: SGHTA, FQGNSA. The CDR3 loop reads CASSLGGGPNTDTQYF. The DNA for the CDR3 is TGTGCCAGCAGCTTGGGCGGGGGGCCAAACACAGATACGCAGTATTTT. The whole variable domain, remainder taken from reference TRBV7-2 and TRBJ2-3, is GAGVSQSPSNKVTEKGKDVELRCDPISGHTALYWYRQSLGQGLEFLIYFQGNSAPDKSGLPSDRFSAERTGGSVSTLTIQRTQQEDSAVYLCASSLGGGPNTDTQYFGPGTRLTVL.

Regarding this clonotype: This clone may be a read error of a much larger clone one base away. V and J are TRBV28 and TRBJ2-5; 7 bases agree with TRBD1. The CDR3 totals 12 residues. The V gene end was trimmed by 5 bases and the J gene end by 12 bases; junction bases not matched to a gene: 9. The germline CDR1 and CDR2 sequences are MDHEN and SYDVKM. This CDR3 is CASSRSGGPKYF. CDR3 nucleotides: TGTGCCAGCAGTCGGTCAGGGGGACCCAAGTACTTC. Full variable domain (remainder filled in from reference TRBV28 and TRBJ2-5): DVKVTQSSRYLVKRTGEKVFLECVQDMDHENMFWYRQDPGLGLRLIYFSYDVKMKEKGDIPEGYSVSREKKERFSLILESASTNQTSMYLCASSRSGGPKYFGPGTRLLVL.

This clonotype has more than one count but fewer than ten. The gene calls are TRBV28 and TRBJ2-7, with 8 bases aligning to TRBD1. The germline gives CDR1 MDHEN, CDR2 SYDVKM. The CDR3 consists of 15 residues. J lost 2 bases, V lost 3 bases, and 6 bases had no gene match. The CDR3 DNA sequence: TGTGCCAGCAGTTTTCCGGACAGGGTGCCCTACGAGCAGTACTTC. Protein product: CASSFPDRVPYEQYF.

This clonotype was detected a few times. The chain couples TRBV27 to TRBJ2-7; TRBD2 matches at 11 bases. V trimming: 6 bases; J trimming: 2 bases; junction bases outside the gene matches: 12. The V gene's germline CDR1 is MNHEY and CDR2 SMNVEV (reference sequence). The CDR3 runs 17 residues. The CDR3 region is CASSLMTPSGGTYEQYF. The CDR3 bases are TGTGCCAGCAGCCTTATGACCCCTAGCGGGGGGACCTACGAGCAGTACTTC.

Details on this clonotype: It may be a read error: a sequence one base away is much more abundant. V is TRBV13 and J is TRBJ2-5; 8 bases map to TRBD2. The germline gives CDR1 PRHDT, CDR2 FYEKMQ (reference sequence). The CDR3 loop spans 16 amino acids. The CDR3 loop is CASGLWSGRYQETQYF. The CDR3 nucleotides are TGTGCCAGCGGCTTGTGGAGCGGGAGATACCAAGAGACCCAGTACTTC. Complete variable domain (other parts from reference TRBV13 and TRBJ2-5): AAGVIQSPRHLIKEKRETATLKCYPIPRHDTVYWYQQGPGQDPQFLISFYEKMQSDKGSIPDRFSAQQFSDYHSELNMSSLELGDSALYFCASGLWSGRYQETQYFGPGTRLLVL.

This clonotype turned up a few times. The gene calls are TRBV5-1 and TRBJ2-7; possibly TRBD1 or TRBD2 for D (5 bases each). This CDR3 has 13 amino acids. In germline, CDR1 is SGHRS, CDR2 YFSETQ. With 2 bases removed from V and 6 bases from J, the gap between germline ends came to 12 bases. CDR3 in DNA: TGCGCCAGCAGCTTCGGGACGGACTCCGAGCAGTACTTC. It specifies CASSFGTDSEQYF.

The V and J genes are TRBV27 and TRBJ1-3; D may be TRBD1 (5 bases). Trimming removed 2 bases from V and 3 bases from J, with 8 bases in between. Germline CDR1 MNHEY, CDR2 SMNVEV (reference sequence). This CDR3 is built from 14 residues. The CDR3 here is CASSLGGDGNTIYF. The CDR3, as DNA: TGTGCCAGCAGTTTAGGGGGTGATGGAAACACCATATATTTT.

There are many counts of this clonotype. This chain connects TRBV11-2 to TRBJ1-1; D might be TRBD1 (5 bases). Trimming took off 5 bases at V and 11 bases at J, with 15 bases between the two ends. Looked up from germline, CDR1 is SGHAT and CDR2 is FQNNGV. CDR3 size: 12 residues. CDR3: CASSTPVQVAFF. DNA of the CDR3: TGTGCCAGCAGCACACCTGTACAGGTGGCTTTCTTT.

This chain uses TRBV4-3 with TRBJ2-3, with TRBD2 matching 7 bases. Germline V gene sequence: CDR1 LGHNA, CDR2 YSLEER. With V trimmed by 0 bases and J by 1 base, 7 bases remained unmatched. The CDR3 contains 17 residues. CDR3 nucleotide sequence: TGCGCCAGCAGCCAAGATACGCCTAGCGGAGGCACAGATACGCAGTATTTT. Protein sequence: CASSQDTPSGGTDTQYF.

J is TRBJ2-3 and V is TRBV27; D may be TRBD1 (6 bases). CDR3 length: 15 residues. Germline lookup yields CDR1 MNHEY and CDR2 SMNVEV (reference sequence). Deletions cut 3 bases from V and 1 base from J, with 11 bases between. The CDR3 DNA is TGTGCCAGCAGTTTTGGGTCAGGGGGCACAGATACGCAGTATTTT. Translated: CASSFGSGGTDTQYF.